Shown below are 9 T cell receptor beta chains from a single sample sequenced in a study of post-analysis software for immune sequencing data. Study-wide findings and caveats: Roughly 5 TRBV segments, including TRBV5-6, TRBV5-1 and TRBV20-1, were more frequent in patients than controls.

Unique molecular identifiers tagged the TCR beta cDNA libraries. Via MiXCR, TCRdb re-called the PCR reads, giving one row per CDR3 protein. Here the sample spans about 570,000 distinct CDR3 sequences, approximately 34% being singletons. Their antigen targets remain unknown. The specimen sequenced was blood. All receptors derive from a girl aged 2-17 years with multiple sclerosis.

CDR3 DNA: TGTGCCAGCAGGGAGGAGGGCACAGATACGCAGTATTTT. Its translation: CASREEGTDTQYF. V gene TRBV9 combines with J gene TRBJ2-3; D is possibly TRBD2 (5 bases). CDR3 length: 13 amino acids. The V gene's germline CDR1 is SGDLS and CDR2 YYNGEE. The ends were cut back, 5 bases at V and 1 base at J, with 8 bases in the middle.

This clonotype was detected a few times. The chain recombines TRBV5-1 with TRBJ2-3; tentative D call: TRBD1 (5 bases). In germline, CDR1 is SGHRS, CDR2 YFSETQ. This CDR3 has 14 residues. CDR3 amino acids: CAVAGNPGTDTQYF. The CDR3 DNA reads as TGCGCAGTGGCAGGGAACCCGGGCACAGATACGCAGTATTTT.

This chain links TRBV4-1 with TRBJ2-3; D ambiguous. V was shortened by 0 bases and J by 5 bases, with 9 bases between the two germline ends. Germline-derived CDR1 and CDR2 are MGHRA and YSYEKL. The CDR3 covers 14 residues. CDR3 coding DNA: TGCGCCAGCAGCCAAGACCCGGGTGAAGATACGCAGTATTTT. Its protein is CASSQDPGEDTQYF.

The chain carries TRBV5-1 and TRBJ2-4, with 7 bases aligning to TRBD2. The germline V gene has CDR1 SGHRS and CDR2 YFSETQ. Trimming at V came to 4 bases and at J to 2 bases, leaving 9 bases not matched to a gene. CDR3 size: 16 residues. The CDR3 spells CASSPQGGMTKNIQYF. For the CDR3, the DNA is TGCGCCAGCAGCCCCCAGGGAGGGATGACCAAAAACATTCAGTACTTC.

This clonotype was picked up a small number of times. The rearrangement links TRBV29-1 to TRBJ2-1; D is perhaps TRBD1 (6 bases). CDR1 is SQVTM and CDR2 is ANQGSEA in the germline V gene. The ends were cut back, 6 bases at V and 1 base at J, with 16 bases in the middle. This CDR3 region has 15 residues. DNA of the CDR3: TGCAGCGTAGAAAAACAGGGCGGTTCCTACAATGAGCAGTTCTTC. Translated, it gives CSVEKQGGSYNEQFF.

This chain uses TRBV9 with TRBJ1-1; 7 bases line up with TRBD1. The CDR3 extends over 15 amino acids. Germline V gives CDR1 SGDLS, CDR2 YYNGEE. V was pared by 3 bases and J by 5 bases, with 10 bases of the junction left unmatched. CDR3 in amino acids: CASSALQGKETEAFF. The CDR3 nucleotides are TGTGCCAGCAGCGCCCTACAGGGGAAGGAGACTGAAGCTTTCTTT. Filled out from reference TRBV9 and TRBJ1-1, the complete variable domain reads DSGVTQTPKHLITATGQRVTLRCSPRSGDLSVYWYQQSLDQGLQFLIQYYNGEERAKGNILERFSAQQFPDLHSELNLSSLELGDSALYFCASSALQGKETEAFFGQGTRLTVV.

The chain links TRBV5-1 to TRBJ2-4, with D maybe TRBD2 (6 bases). The better agreement between TRBJ2-7 and the DNA end casts doubt on the J call. The CDR3 contains 15 residues. Germline V lookup: CDR1 SGHRS, CDR2 YFSETQ. The DNA of the CDR3 is TGCGCCAGCAGCGAAACCCCGGGACTTCGATACGAGCAGTACTTC. Translated, it gives CASSETPGLRYEQYF.

This sequence joins TRBV20-1 and TRBJ2-5, with D tentatively TRBD2 (5 bases). Germline loops: CDR1 DFQATT, CDR2 SNEGSKA (reference sequence). The CDR3 totals 11 residues. Trimming removed 5 bases at V and 5 bases at J, with 9 bases between. CDR3 amino acids: CSALPGETQYF. CDR3 sequence (DNA): TGCAGTGCTTTACCGGGGGAGACCCAGTACTTC.

The chain carries TRBV6-1 and TRBJ1-5; possible D gene TRBD1, 5 bases. Per germline, CDR1 MNHNS and CDR2 SASEGT. This CDR3 is 16 amino acids long. Trimming stripped 0 bases from V and 7 bases from J, with 16 bases between. The CDR3 protein is CASSEARRQGNQPQHF. The CDR3 DNA reads TGTGCCAGCAGTGAAGCGCGTCGGCAGGGTAACCAGCCCCAGCATTTT.